The present TCR beta chain was sequenced within a study of Ad26.COV2.S vaccination and SARS-CoV-2 variants. About the research overall: Ad26.COV2.S was injected intramuscularly once or twice, 56 days apart. General study findings and limits: Once vaccination had occurred, spike-specific CD8+ and CD4+ T cell responses reportedly showed substantial breadth.

Profiling relied on immunoSEQ multiplex PCR, and the TCRdb table lists in-frame clones only, not all of them. The sample contains hundreds of thousands of clones, more than 80% of which appear only once. The treatment was: some 19 received Ad26.COV2.S at low or high dose, single or two shots; roughly five received placebo; per-sample allocation not given. Collection of samples fell on day 63 after the first vaccine or placebo injection. The V and J ends lost 2 bases and 0 bases respectively, with 11 bases between them. The germline CDR1 and CDR2 sequences are MNHEY and SVGEGT. The CDR3 has 16 amino acids. On this clone itself: Its antigen is not known.

This clonotype was sampled from a person between 18 and 59 years old who received the Ad26.COV2.S COVID-19 vaccine or a placebo. The chain links TRBV6-2 or TRBV6-3 to TRBJ2-4; D possibly corresponds to TRBD1 (6 bases). Sequencing was performed on peripheral blood, taken in a trial of Ad26.COV2.S vaccine versus placebo. For the CDR3, the DNA is TGTGCCAGCAGTTACGAGGGGGATCTAGCCAAAAACATTCAGTACTTC. This codes for CASSYEGDLAKNIQYF.